This T cell receptor (beta chain) was sequenced for a study of T cell repertoires in cytomegalovirus infection. In TCRdb, the reads were re-called with MiXCR into one record per CDR3 protein. There are about 680,000 distinct CDR3 sequences in the sample; roughly 24% occur only once, and 6.5% to 10% lies in the top ten. The CDR3 extends over 16 amino acids. Trimming removed 2 bases from V and 3 bases from J; junction bases left unmatched: 4. Germline CDR1 KGHDR, CDR2 SFDVKD. The source is a human donor in good health (CMV status not recorded). Some clones in this sample may be carry-over from other donors' samples. The genes are TRBV24-1 and TRBJ2-1, with TRBD2 matching 9 bases. The material sequenced was CD8+ T cells from PBMCs. The CDR3 spells CATSDSKRGVYNEQFF. Written as DNA, the CDR3 is TGTGCCACCAGTGATTCGAAGCGGGGGGTCTACAATGAGCAGTTCTTC.